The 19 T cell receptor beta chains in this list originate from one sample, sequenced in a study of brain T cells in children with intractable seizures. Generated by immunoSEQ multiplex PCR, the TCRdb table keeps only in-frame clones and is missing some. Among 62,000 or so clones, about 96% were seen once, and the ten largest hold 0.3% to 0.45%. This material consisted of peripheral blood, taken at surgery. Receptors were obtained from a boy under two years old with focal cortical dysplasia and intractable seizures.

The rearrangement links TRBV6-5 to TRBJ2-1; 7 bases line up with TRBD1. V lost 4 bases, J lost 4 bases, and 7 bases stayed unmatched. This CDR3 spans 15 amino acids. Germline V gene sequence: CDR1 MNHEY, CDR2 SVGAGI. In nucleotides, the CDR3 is TGTGCCAGCAGTTTGCGTGAGGGGGCGTACAATGAGCAGTTCTTC. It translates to CASSLREGAYNEQFF.

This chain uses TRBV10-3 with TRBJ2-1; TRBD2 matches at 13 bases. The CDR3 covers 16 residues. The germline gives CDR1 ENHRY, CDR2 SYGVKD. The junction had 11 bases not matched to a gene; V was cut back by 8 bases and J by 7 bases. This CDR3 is CAIGTTPGLAGNEQFF. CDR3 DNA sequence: TGTGCCATCGGCACCACTCCGGGACTAGCGGGGAATGAGCAGTTCTTC.

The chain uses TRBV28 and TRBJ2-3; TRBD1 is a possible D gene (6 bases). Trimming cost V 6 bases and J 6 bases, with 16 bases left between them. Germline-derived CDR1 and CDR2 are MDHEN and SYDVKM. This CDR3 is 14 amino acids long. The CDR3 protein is CASSTDRPEDTQYF. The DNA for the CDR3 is TGTGCCAGCAGCACGGACAGACCAGAGGATACGCAGTATTTT.

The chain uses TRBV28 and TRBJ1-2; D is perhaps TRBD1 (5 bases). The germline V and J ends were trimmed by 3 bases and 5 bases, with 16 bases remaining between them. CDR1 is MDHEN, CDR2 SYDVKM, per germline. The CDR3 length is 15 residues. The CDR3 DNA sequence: TGTGCCAGCAGTTTTTCAGGGACCGCACCTTATGGCTACACCTTC. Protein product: CASSFSGTAPYGYTF.

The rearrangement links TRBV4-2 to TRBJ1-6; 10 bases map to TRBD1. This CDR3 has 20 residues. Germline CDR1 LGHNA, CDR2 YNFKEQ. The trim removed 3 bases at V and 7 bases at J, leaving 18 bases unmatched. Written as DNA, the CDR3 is TGTGCCAGCAGCCAGAGACTCGGGACAGGGGTAGTGTTAGGGAATTCACCCCTCCACTTT. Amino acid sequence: CASSQRLGTGVVLGNSPLHF.

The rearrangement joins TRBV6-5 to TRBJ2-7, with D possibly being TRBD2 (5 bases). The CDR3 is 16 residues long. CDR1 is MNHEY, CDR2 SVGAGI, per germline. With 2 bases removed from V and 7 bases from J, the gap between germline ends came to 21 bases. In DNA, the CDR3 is TGTGCCAGCAGTTACCATAGGGTGAGCCCTAGGAGGGAGCAGTACTTC. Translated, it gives CASSYHRVSPRREQYF.

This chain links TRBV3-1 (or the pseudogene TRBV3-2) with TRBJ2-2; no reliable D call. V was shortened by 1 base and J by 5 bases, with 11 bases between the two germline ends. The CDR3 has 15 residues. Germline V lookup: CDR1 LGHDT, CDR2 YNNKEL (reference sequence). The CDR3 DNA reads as TGTGCCAGCAGCCAAGTTGGGCGAAATACCGGGGAGCTGTTTTTT. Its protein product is CASSQVGRNTGELFF.

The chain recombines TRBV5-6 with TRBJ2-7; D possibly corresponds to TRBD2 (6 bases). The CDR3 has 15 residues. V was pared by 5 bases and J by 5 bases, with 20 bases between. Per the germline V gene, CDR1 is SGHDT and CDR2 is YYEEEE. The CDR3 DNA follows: TGTGCCAGCAGTCTTATGACTAGTTTCCGGGACGAGCAGTACTTC. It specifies CASSLMTSFRDEQYF. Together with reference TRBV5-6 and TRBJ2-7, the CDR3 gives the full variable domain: DAGVTQSPTHLIKTRGQQVTLRCSPKSGHDTVSWYQQALGQGPQFIFQYYEEEERQRGNFPDRFSGHQFPNYSSELNVNALLLGDSALYLCASSLMTSFRDEQYFGPGTRLTVT.

The CDR3 protein is CASSSVEGPPPYGYTF. The CDR3 DNA is TGTGCCAGCAGCTCCGTAGAGGGGCCGCCTCCCTATGGCTACACCTTC. The gene calls are TRBV7-4 and TRBJ1-2; possibly TRBD1 for D (5 bases). V lost 4 bases and J lost 4, with 19 bases in between. CDR1 is SGHVT, CDR2 SQSDAQ, per germline. The CDR3 has 16 amino acids. Full variable domain (outside the CDR3, taken from reference TRBV7-4 and TRBJ1-2): GAGVSQSPRYKVAKRGRDVALRCDSISGHVTLYWYRQTLGQGSEVLTYSQSDAQRDKSGRPSGRFSAERPERSVSTLKIQRTEQGDSAVYLCASSSVEGPPPYGYTFGSGTRLTVV.

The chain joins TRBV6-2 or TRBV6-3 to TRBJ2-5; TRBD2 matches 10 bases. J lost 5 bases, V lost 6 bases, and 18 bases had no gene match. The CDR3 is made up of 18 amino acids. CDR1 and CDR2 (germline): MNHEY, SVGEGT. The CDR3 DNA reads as TGTGCCAGCAGCCACCCTTACTTGGAGCGGGGGGGCTGGGAGACCCAGTACTTC. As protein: CASSHPYLERGGWETQYF.

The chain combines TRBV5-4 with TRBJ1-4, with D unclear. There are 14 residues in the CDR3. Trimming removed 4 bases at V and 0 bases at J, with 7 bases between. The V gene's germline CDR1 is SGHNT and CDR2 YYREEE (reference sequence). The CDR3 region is CASSPDSTNEKLFF. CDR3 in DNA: TGTGCCAGCAGCCCAGATTCAACTAATGAAAAACTGTTTTTT.

This chain's CDR3 is CASSVAVRETQYF. DNA for the CDR3: TGTGCCAGCAGCGTAGCTGTTCGAGAGACCCAGTACTTC. The chain is built from TRBV9 and TRBJ2-5; D remains unclear. The CDR3 spans 13 residues. The V gene's germline CDR1 is SGDLS and CDR2 YYNGEE. Trimming removed 0 bases from V and 4 bases from J, with 7 bases in between.

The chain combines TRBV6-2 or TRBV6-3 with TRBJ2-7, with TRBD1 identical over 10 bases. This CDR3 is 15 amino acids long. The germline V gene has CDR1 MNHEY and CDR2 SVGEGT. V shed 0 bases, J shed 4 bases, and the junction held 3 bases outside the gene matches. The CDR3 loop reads CASSYSTGGRYEQYF. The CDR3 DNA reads TGTGCCAGCAGTTACTCGACAGGGGGCAGGTACGAGCAGTACTTC.

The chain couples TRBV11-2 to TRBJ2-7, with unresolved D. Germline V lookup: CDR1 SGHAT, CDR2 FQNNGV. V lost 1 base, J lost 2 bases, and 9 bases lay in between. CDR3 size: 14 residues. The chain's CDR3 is CASSLAGRPYEQYF. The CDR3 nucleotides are TGTGCCAGCAGCTTAGCTGGACGGCCCTACGAGCAGTACTTC.

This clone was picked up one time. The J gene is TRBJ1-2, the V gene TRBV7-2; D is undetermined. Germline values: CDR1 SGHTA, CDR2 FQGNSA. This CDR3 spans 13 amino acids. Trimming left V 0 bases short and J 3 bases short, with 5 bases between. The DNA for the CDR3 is TGTGCCAGCAGCTTAGCGAGCCACTATGGCTACACCTTC. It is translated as CASSLASHYGYTF.

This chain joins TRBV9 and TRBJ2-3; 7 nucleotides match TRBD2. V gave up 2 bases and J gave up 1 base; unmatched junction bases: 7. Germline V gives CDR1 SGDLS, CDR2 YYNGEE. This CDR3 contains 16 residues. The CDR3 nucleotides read TGTGCCAGCAGCGTTCGAACTAGCGCCCGCACAGATACGCAGTATTTT. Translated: CASSVRTSARTDTQYF.

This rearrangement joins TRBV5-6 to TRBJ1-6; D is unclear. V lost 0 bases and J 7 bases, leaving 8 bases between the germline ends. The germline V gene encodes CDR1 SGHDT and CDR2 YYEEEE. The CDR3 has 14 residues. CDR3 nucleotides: TGTGCCAGCAGCTTGGGGACGCCCAATTCACCCCTCCACTTT. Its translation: CASSLGTPNSPLHF.

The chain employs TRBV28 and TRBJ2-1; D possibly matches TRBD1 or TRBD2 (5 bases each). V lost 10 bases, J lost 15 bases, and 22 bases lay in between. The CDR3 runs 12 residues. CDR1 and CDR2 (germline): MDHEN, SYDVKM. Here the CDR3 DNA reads TGTGCCACCAAGACAGAGGACGGGGTACGGTTCTTC. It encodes CATKTEDGVRFF.

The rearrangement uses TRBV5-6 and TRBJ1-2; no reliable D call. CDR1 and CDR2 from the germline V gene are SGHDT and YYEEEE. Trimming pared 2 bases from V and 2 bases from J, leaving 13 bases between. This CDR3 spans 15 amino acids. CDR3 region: CASSLVGTVNYGYTF. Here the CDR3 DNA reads TGTGCCAGCAGCTTAGTGGGAACCGTGAACTATGGCTACACCTTC. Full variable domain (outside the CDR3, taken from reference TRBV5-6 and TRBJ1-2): DAGVTQSPTHLIKTRGQQVTLRCSPKSGHDTVSWYQQALGQGPQFIFQYYEEEERQRGNFPDRFSGHQFPNYSSELNVNALLLGDSALYLCASSLVGTVNYGYTFGSGTRLTVV.